The 8 T cell receptor beta chains given below trace back to one sample, sequenced in a study of a mutant IDH1 vaccine in newly diagnosed glioma. Clones were sequenced by immunoSEQ multiplex PCR, and TCRdb holds only the in-frame ones, with some missing. In the table there are some 44,000 clones, approximately 80% of which are singletons. The antigens these receptors bind are not known. Time point defined: week 35, safety follow-up. Vaccinated patients received 300 ug of mutant IDH1 20-mer peptide per dose, with topical imiquimod. The source was PBMCs, collected from a glioma patient whose treatment included an IDH1 peptide vaccine. Receptors were obtained from a woman aged 50 to 60 with glioma.

V is TRBV30 and J is TRBJ1-2; D gene unclear. The length of the CDR3 is 11 residues. The germline CDR1 and CDR2 sequences are GTSNPN and SVGIG (reference sequence). The ends were cut back, 4 bases at V and 4 bases at J, with 7 bases in the middle. The chain's CDR3 is CAWKGSYGYTF. The CDR3 bases are TGTGCCTGGAAAGGGTCCTATGGCTACACCTTC.

This chain uses TRBV14 with TRBJ1-2; D gene ambiguous. This CDR3 is 16 amino acids long. The V end lost 2 bases, the J end lost 1 base, and 14 bases lay between the germline ends. Germline loops: CDR1 SGHDN, CDR2 FVKESK. CDR3 in amino acids: CASSQYSGRLNYGYTF. The CDR3, as DNA: TGTGCCAGCAGCCAATACTCCGGGCGGCTTAACTATGGCTACACCTTC.

V is TRBV4-1 and J is TRBJ2-7; TRBD2 aligns across 7 bases. This CDR3 spans 15 amino acids. V shed 4 bases, J shed 0 bases, and the junction held 6 bases outside the gene matches. Germline V gene sequence: CDR1 MGHRA, CDR2 YSYEKL. The CDR3 nucleotides are TGCGCCAGCAGCCCCTCGGGGGGTCGCTCCTACGAGCAGTACTTC. It specifies CASSPSGGRSYEQYF.

The chain combines TRBV19 with TRBJ1-1; no firm D call. The germline V gene has CDR1 LNHDA and CDR2 SQIVND (reference sequence). The CDR3 consists of 12 residues. The V gene lost 6 bases and the J gene lost 4 bases, with 9 bases spanning the gap. DNA for the CDR3: TGTGCCAGTAGCCGGACGCCCACTGAAGCTTTCTTT. Amino acids: CASSRTPTEAFF.

About this clone: At one end the junction does not follow the germline gene, possibly because of a read error. The rearrangement uses TRBV9 and TRBJ2-1, with D unresolved. Germline CDR1 is SGDLS and CDR2 is YYNGEE. This CDR3 contains 14 residues. The CDR3 region has the DNA TGTGCCAGCAGCGTAGAACCCTCCGACAATGAGCAGTTCTTC. Its protein is CASSVEPSDNEQFF.

V gene TRBV7-6 combines with J gene TRBJ2-7, with TRBD1 matching 12 bases. CDR1 is SGHVS, CDR2 FNYEAQ, per germline. J gave up 4 bases and V 4 bases, and 2 bases lay outside the gene matches. This CDR3 region has 14 residues. CDR3 protein: CASSSGQGAYEQYF. For the CDR3, the DNA is TGTGCCAGCAGCTCGGGACAGGGGGCTTACGAGCAGTACTTC.

The chain joins TRBV19 to TRBJ1-5, with 7 bases matching TRBD1. The CDR3 contains 16 residues. CDR1 and CDR2 (germline): LNHDA, SQIVND (reference sequence). V lost 7 bases and J lost 2; bases outside the gene matches: 11. The CDR3 spells CASTEQGLTGNQPQHF. CDR3 coding DNA: TGTGCCAGTACGGAACAGGGGCTCACGGGCAATCAGCCCCAGCATTTT.

The chain combines TRBV6-6 with TRBJ1-1; D unclear. V lost 8 bases and J 5 bases, leaving 18 bases between the germline ends. The CDR3 extends over 14 amino acids. CDR1 is MNHNY and CDR2 is SVGAGI in the germline V gene (reference sequence). CDR3 loop: CASRFDNTKTEAFF. The CDR3 DNA follows: TGTGCCAGCCGGTTCGACAATACTAAAACTGAAGCTTTCTTT.